Listed here are 25 T cell receptor beta chains from one sample, sequenced in a study of blood T cells in healthy people across ages. The use of a sample-barcoded 5' primer and a J-beta primer mix characterized a second PCR of roughly 6 to 11 cycles. TCRdb used MiXCR to reprocess the 5' RACE reads, holding one entry per CDR3 protein. The top ten hold around 20% of the sample, which has hundreds of thousands of distinct CDR3 sequences, 43% seen once. The material sequenced was blood. The receptors come from a woman aged 55-69 years in good health.

In its sample, this clonotype was seen once. The V gene is TRBV5-4, the J gene TRBJ2-1; no definite D call. The length of the CDR3 is 15 residues. From germline, CDR1 is SGHNT and CDR2 YYREEE (reference sequence). Trimming removed 4 bases at V and 6 bases at J, with 17 bases between. Here the CDR3 reads CASSPGSLLANEQFF. CDR3 nucleotides: TGTGCCAGCAGCCCCGGGTCGCTTTTGGCCAATGAGCAGTTCTTC.

This chain joins TRBV27 and TRBJ2-3, with 8 bases matching TRBD2. J gave up 10 bases and V 4 bases, and 13 bases lay outside the gene matches. CDR1 is MNHEY and CDR2 is SMNVEV in the germline V gene (reference sequence). This CDR3 has 15 amino acids. The CDR3 is CASSSPPGLEGPQYF. Written as DNA, the CDR3 is TGTGCCAGCAGTTCCCCGCCGGGACTAGAGGGCCCGCAGTATTTT.

The rearrangement joins TRBV27 to TRBJ1-2, with D uncertain. Germline V lookup: CDR1 MNHEY, CDR2 SMNVEV (reference sequence). V lost 5 bases, J lost 0 bases, and 10 bases lay in between. There are 14 residues in the CDR3. CDR3 in amino acids: CASSVNRANYGYTF. In nucleotides, the CDR3 is TGTGCCAGCAGTGTTAACAGAGCTAACTATGGCTACACCTTC.

The J gene is TRBJ2-7, the V gene TRBV12-3 or TRBV12-4; the D gene could be TRBD1 or TRBD2 (5 bases each). CDR3 length: 15 amino acids. The germline V and J ends were trimmed by 6 bases and 1 base, with 16 bases remaining between them. The CDR3 sequence is CASRPSGTGSYEQYF. The CDR3 DNA sequence: TGTGCCAGCAGGCCCTCGGGGACGGGTTCCTACGAGCAGTACTTC.

The chain recombines TRBV11-1 with TRBJ2-7; the D is unclear. The CDR3 runs to 14 residues. V was cut by 6 bases and J by 5 bases, with 17 bases left in between. Germline assignment: CDR1 SGHAT and CDR2 FQDESV (reference sequence). The CDR3: CASRPTSMADEQYF. For the CDR3, the DNA is TGTGCCAGCAGACCAACGAGTATGGCAGACGAGCAGTACTTC.

The chain recombines TRBV4-1 with TRBJ2-7; 10 nucleotides match TRBD2. The V segment lost 6 bases and the J segment 6 bases; nucleotides outside the gene matches: 8. Germline V CDR1 and CDR2: MGHRA, YSYEKL. The CDR3 is 14 residues long. CDR3 DNA: TGCGCCAGCAGGACACTAGCGGGAAATGGCGAGCAGTACTTC. Translating it yields CASRTLAGNGEQYF.

About this clonotype: A junction end diverges from the germline sequence, so it may reflect a read error. The genes are TRBV29-1 and TRBJ2-1; no firm D call. The CDR3 is 13 residues long. In germline, CDR1 is SQVTM, CDR2 ANQGSEA. CDR3 nucleotides: TGCAGCGTTGAGGCGCGGCTAGAGCATGAGAAGTTCTTC. It translates to CSVEARLEHEKFF.

The V and J genes are TRBV28 and TRBJ1-2; possible D gene TRBD1, 5 bases. V gave up 2 bases and J gave up 4 bases, with 23 bases separating them. Germline V gives CDR1 MDHEN, CDR2 SYDVKM. The CDR3 loop spans 18 amino acids. CDR3 protein: CASSLRPPTGGLGYGYTF. The CDR3, as DNA: TGTGCCAGCAGTTTAAGGCCCCCTACAGGAGGACTAGGCTATGGCTACACCTTC.

The chain has TRBV29-1 and TRBJ1-2, with 11 bases that match TRBD1. This CDR3 is 14 amino acids long. J was trimmed by 7 bases and V by 1 base; bases with no gene match: 5. Germline values: CDR1 SQVTM, CDR2 ANQGSEA. CDR3 region: CSVEGDRGEGGYTF. As DNA, the CDR3 is TGCAGCGTTGAAGGGGACAGGGGGGAGGGTGGCTACACCTTC.

This clonotype was seen a few times. This chain joins TRBV12-3 or TRBV12-4 and TRBJ2-1; D might be TRBD1 (5 bases). The ends were cut back, 10 bases at V and 10 bases at J, with 38 bases in the middle. The CDR3 length is 19 residues. CDR3 nucleotides: TGTGCCACCCGCAAAAAGGGGAACTCCCTCGGTCCCCGATCGGAGGAGCAGTTCTTC. Protein: CATRKKGNSLGPRSEEQFF.

The genes are TRBV15 and TRBJ2-7; TRBD1 matches 9 bases. The CDR3 length is 15 residues. Unmatched junction bases numbered 5, after V lost 2 bases and J lost 3 bases. From germline, CDR1 is LNHNV and CDR2 YYDKDF (reference sequence). The CDR3 DNA sequence: TGTGCCACCAGCAGAACCGGGACAGGGCTCTACGAGCAGTACTTC. As protein: CATSRTGTGLYEQYF.

The chain joins TRBV24-1 to TRBJ2-3, with D perhaps matching TRBD2 (5 bases). Germline CDR1 is KGHDR and CDR2 is SFDVKD. V shed 2 bases and J shed 2 bases, with 13 bases lying between them. The CDR3 loop spans 16 amino acids. CDR3 protein: CATSDSTPTTTDTQYF. In DNA form, the CDR3 reads TGTGCCACCAGTGATTCCACCCCGACTACCACAGATACGCAGTATTTT.

This chain connects TRBV29-1 to TRBJ2-1; no definite D call. CDR1 is SQVTM, CDR2 ANQGSEA, per germline. This CDR3 is built from 10 residues. Trimming shortened V by 6 bases and J by 8 bases, and 8 bases separated the two germline ends. Here the CDR3 reads CSVETHEQFF. CDR3 coding DNA: TGCAGCGTCGAGACGCATGAGCAGTTCTTC.

The chain joins TRBV5-1 to TRBJ2-5; D is unclear. Germline lookup yields CDR1 SGHRS and CDR2 YFSETQ. Trimming pared 1 base from V and 1 base from J, leaving 5 bases between. CDR3 length equals 13 residues. The CDR3 DNA follows: TGCGCCAGCAGCTTGTCTACCCAAGAGACCCAGTACTTC. Protein sequence: CASSLSTQETQYF.

This clonotype was observed a handful of times. V usage is TRBV6-5 and J usage is TRBJ2-1; D possibly corresponds to TRBD1 (6 bases). The J call may not be correct, given that the DNA end is closer to TRBJ2-7. The germline V gene encodes CDR1 MNHEY and CDR2 SVGAGI. The CDR3 contains 15 residues. CDR3 in amino acids: CASSLQGDSYNEQYF. CDR3 nucleotide sequence: TGTGCCAGCAGCCTACAGGGAGACTCCTACAATGAGCAGTACTTC.

The V call is TRBV29-1, the J call TRBJ2-7; D perhaps matches TRBD2 (6 bases). The CDR3 is 16 amino acids. Trimming cost V 6 bases and J 6 bases, with 27 bases left between them. The germline V gene encodes CDR1 SQVTM and CDR2 ANQGSEA. For the CDR3, the DNA is TGCAGCGTGGAGAAGGGGTGGGACTCAACCGTCTCCGAGCAGTACTTC. Residues: CSVEKGWDSTVSEQYF.

This clonotype has only a few counts. Germline is not matched at one junction end, which may reflect a read error. The J gene is TRBJ2-5, the V gene TRBV20-1, with 10 bases lining up with TRBD1. The end of the DNA is better explained by TRBJ2-7, so the J call may be wrong. CDR3 length: 14 residues. CDR1 DFQATT and CDR2 SNEGSKA come from the germline V gene (reference sequence). CDR3 DNA: TGCGGTGCCACGACAGGGGGCGAATGGTTCGAGCAGTACTTC. It translates to CGATTGGEWFEQYF.

The genes are TRBV7-2 and TRBJ1-3, with 10 bases aligning to TRBD1. The germline V gene encodes CDR1 SGHTA and CDR2 FQGNSA. The CDR3 loop spans 16 amino acids. The J segment lost 9 bases and the V segment lost 2 bases, leaving 10 bases of the junction unmatched. CDR3 loop: CASSLLSGTGAGTIYF. The CDR3, as DNA: TGTGCCAGCAGCTTACTTTCTGGGACAGGGGCGGGCACCATATATTTT.

This sequence joins TRBV21-1 and TRBJ1-6; TRBD1, as called in the table, went unchecked against the DNA. TRBV21-1 is described as a pseudogene. CDR3 length equals 14 residues. This CDR3 is CARPPGEEDSPLHF. The CDR3 DNA sequence: TGTGCCAGACCCCCCGGAGAGGAGGATTCACCCCTCCACTTT.

This clonotype was seen more than once but under ten times. The V and J genes are TRBV20-1 and TRBJ2-5; 7 positions agree with TRBD2. V lost 3 bases, J lost 4 bases, and 5 bases stayed unmatched. This CDR3 has 13 amino acids. Germline-derived CDR1 and CDR2 are DFQATT and SNEGSKA (reference sequence). CDR3 nucleotide sequence: TGCAGTGCTAGGCGGGAGTTCGGAGAGACCCAGTACTTC. Translation gives CSARREFGETQYF.

This sequence joins TRBV3-1 and TRBJ1-5, with D unresolved. Per germline, CDR1 LGHDT and CDR2 YNNKEL (reference sequence). The CDR3 length is 13 residues. V was pared by 6 bases and J by 4 bases, with 10 bases between. The CDR3 sequence: CASSIGANQPQHF. The CDR3 coding sequence is TGTGCCAGCAGTATAGGAGCAAATCAGCCCCAGCATTTT.

This clonotype has a handful of counts. V usage is TRBV7-2 and J usage is TRBJ2-1; D is unresolved. Per the germline V gene, CDR1 is SGHTA and CDR2 is FQGNSA. Trimming pared 1 base from V and 0 bases from J, leaving 10 bases between. The CDR3 has 16 amino acids. The CDR3 reads CASSLGSPSSYNEQFF. The CDR3 bases are TGTGCCAGCAGCTTAGGTAGTCCGAGCTCCTACAATGAGCAGTTCTTC.

Remarks on this clonotype: This may stem from a read error, because a much larger clone lies one nucleotide away. V is TRBV9 and J is TRBJ2-5, with 10 positions matching TRBD2. The junction had 10 bases not matched to a gene; V was cut back by 0 bases and J by 11 bases. Germline V gene sequence: CDR1 SGDLS, CDR2 YYNGEE. This CDR3 has 15 residues. The CDR3 DNA is TGTGCCAGCAGCGTAGGGGTAGCGGGAGGAAATGAGCAGTACTTC. Its protein product is CASSVGVAGGNEQYF.

The chain couples TRBV5-1 to TRBJ2-7; 8 bases agree with TRBD1. J lost 0 bases, V lost 1 base, and 9 bases had no gene match. The germline V gene has CDR1 SGHRS and CDR2 YFSETQ. This CDR3 is built from 17 residues. The CDR3 DNA follows: TGCGCCAGCAGCTTGAGGGGATCAGGGGGCAGCTCCTACGAGCAGTACTTC. It specifies CASSLRGSGGSSYEQYF.

The chain is built from TRBV19 and TRBJ2-4; D is perhaps TRBD2 (7 bases). This CDR3 has 15 residues. The germline V and J ends were trimmed by 5 bases and 7 bases, with 18 bases remaining between them. In germline, CDR1 is LNHDA, CDR2 SQIVND (reference sequence). CDR3 DNA sequence: TGTGCCAGTAGTTACGCGTCCGGGGGGCCCAACATTCAGTACTTC. This translates into CASSYASGGPNIQYF.